These 9 T cell receptor beta chains originate from one sample sequenced in a study of blood T cell repertoires in COVID-19. This table comes from immunoSEQ multiplex PCR, and its TCRdb copy is limited to in-frame clones, with some not included. The repertoire holds 150,000 to 200,000 clones, roughly 86% seen once, with 0.45% to 0.6% in the top ten. The source material was peripheral blood. All receptors come from a man in his 60s with COVID-19, enrolled during active disease.

The V and J genes are TRBV18 and TRBJ1-2; 8 nucleotides line up with TRBD1. CDR1 KGHSH and CDR2 LQKENI come from the germline V gene. The CDR3 runs 16 residues. The trim removed 3 bases at V and 2 bases at J, leaving 8 bases unmatched. The CDR3 nucleotides are TGTGCCAGCTCACCCACCGGGACAGGACGAAACTATGGCTACACCTTC. Encoded protein: CASSPTGTGRNYGYTF.

V usage is TRBV7-8 and J usage is TRBJ2-2, with D maybe TRBD2 (7 bases). The CDR3 extends over 18 amino acids. The V and J ends lost 5 bases and 0 bases respectively, with 19 bases between them. Germline lookup yields CDR1 SGHVS and CDR2 FQNEAQ. In nucleotides, the CDR3 is TGTGCCAGCAGCAAACGGGGGGCTGGGGGATCGAACACCGGGGAGCTGTTTTTT. Translating it yields CASSKRGAGGSNTGELFF.

The chain employs TRBV19 and TRBJ1-1; D perhaps matches TRBD1 (6 bases). The germline CDR1 and CDR2 sequences are LNHDA and SQIVND (reference sequence). V was trimmed by 8 bases and J by 1 base, leaving 11 bases between them. This CDR3 is built from 13 residues. The CDR3 sequence: CASYGTPNTEAFF. The CDR3 nucleotides are TGTGCCAGTTACGGGACACCGAACACTGAAGCTTTCTTT. The entire variable domain, with the rest obtained from reference TRBV19 and TRBJ1-1, is as follows: DGGITQSPKYLFRKEGQNVTLSCEQNLNHDAMYWYRQDPGQGLRLIYYSQIVNDFQKGDIAEGYSVSREKKESFPLTVTSAQKNPTAFYLCASYGTPNTEAFFGQGTRLTVV.

The chain links TRBV14 to TRBJ2-7; 7 bases agree with TRBD2. Germline V gene lookup returns CDR1 SGHDN and CDR2 FVKESK. CDR3 length: 15 amino acids. J gave up 5 bases and V 2 bases, and 9 bases lay outside the gene matches. DNA for the CDR3: TGTGCCAGCAGCCAATCGGCGGGAGTTCCCCACGAGCAGTACTTC. It is translated as CASSQSAGVPHEQYF. Full variable domain (rest looked up from reference TRBV14 and TRBJ2-7): EAGVTQFPSHSVIEKGQTVTLRCDPISGHDNLYWYRRVMGKEIKFLLHFVKESKQDESGMPNNRFLAERTGGTYSTLKVQPAELEDSGVYFCASSQSAGVPHEQYFGPGTRLTVT.

The chain uses TRBV6-2 or TRBV6-3 and TRBJ2-1, with TRBD2 identical over 8 bases. V lost 5 bases to trimming and J lost 0 bases; unmatched junction nucleotides: 18. CDR1 is MNHEY and CDR2 is SVGEGT in the germline V gene. The CDR3 totals 20 residues. CDR3 coding DNA: TGTGCCAGCAGTAACCAGATCGGGACTAGACCGACGAGCTCCTACAATGAGCAGTTCTTC. Its translation: CASSNQIGTRPTSSYNEQFF.

The genes are TRBV25-1 and TRBJ1-1, with 7 bases matching TRBD1. The CDR3 extends over 15 amino acids. V lost 4 bases to trimming and J lost 1 base; unmatched junction nucleotides: 6. CDR1 is MGHDK, CDR2 SYGVNS, per germline. CDR3 bases: TGTGCCAGCAGTGGGGGGACAGTTCAGAACACTGAAGCTTTCTTT. As protein: CASSGGTVQNTEAFF.

The V and J genes are TRBV24-1 and TRBJ2-2; 7 bases line up with TRBD2. The CDR3 contains 16 residues. Trimming cost V 5 bases and J 6 bases; bases outside gene matches: 11. Germline CDR1 and CDR2: KGHDR and SFDVKD. The CDR3 loop reads CATSGWRGSGAGELFF. The CDR3 coding sequence is TGTGCCACCAGTGGTTGGAGGGGAAGCGGGGCCGGGGAGCTGTTTTTT.

This chain links TRBV6-6 with TRBJ1-2; D unclear. Trimming removed 6 bases at V and 0 bases at J, with 8 bases between. This CDR3 has 13 amino acids. Germline V CDR1 and CDR2: MNHNY, SVGAGI (reference sequence). The DNA for the CDR3 is TGTGCCAGCAGAATCGGTTCTAACTATGGCTACACCTTC. Amino acid sequence: CASRIGSNYGYTF.

The chain joins TRBV25-1 to TRBJ1-1; maybe TRBD1 (6 bases). Germline loops: CDR1 MGHDK, CDR2 SYGVNS. The CDR3 covers 12 residues. The V gene lost 4 bases and the J gene lost 7 bases, with 10 bases spanning the gap. The CDR3 sequence is CASSGNRDEAFF. DNA of the CDR3: TGTGCCAGCAGTGGAAACAGGGATGAAGCTTTCTTT.